The sequence of this T cell receptor (beta chain) was determined in a study of shared clonotypes between healthy human individuals. General observations from the study: Among a handful of donors, about 5% of naive CD4 clonotypes were found in common. The study generally estimated greater richness for naive than memory subsets. Relative to their counterparts shared across all four donors, non-shared clonotypes exhibited diminished generation probabilities.

Terminally differentiated effector memory CD45RA+ cells were excluded from the naive CD8 cells, which were CD45RO-negative and positively selected for CCR7. The CDR3 totals 11 residues. Trimming removed 0 bases from V and 8 bases from J, with 3 bases in between. Germline V gives CDR1 SGDLS, CDR2 YYNGEE. Remarks on this clone: Its target is unknown.

Every subset had its genomic DNA shared out evenly among several immunoSEQ plates. TCRdb's table, derived via immunoSEQ multiplex PCR, lists solely in-frame clones and lacks some. This sample has about 580,000 clones, with roughly 98% found just once. This TCR was sampled from a man aged 30 to 45 in good health. The chain has TRBV9 and TRBJ2-1; D not resolved. Sample: naive CD8+ T cells sorted from blood. The CDR3 DNA reads as TGTGCCAGCAGCGTAGAGTATGAGCAGTTCTTC. It specifies CASSVEYEQFF.